What follows is one T cell receptor beta chain and its context. This receptor's antigen is unknown. Base qualities are not provided; no much larger clone lies one nucleotide away. The cysteine opens and the phenylalanine closes a CDR3 of 17 amino acids. Only the CDR3 DNA stays, 51 bases, in frame from base 1. The data originate from a study of OX40 agonist ivuxolimab in advanced cancers. With respect to the entire study: Ivuxolimab was a fully human IgG2 agonistic monoclonal antibody targeting the costimulatory receptor OX40 (CD134). Intravenous ivuxolimab was administered to patients every 2 weeks at six dose levels: 0.01, 0.1, 0.3, 1.5, 3 and 10 mg/kg. Among the 50 to 55 dose-escalation patients, around 20 had hepatocellular carcinoma, some 15 melanoma, 9 renal cell carcinoma and 9 head and neck cancer. A male proportion of roughly 85% and a mean age of 60 years, ranging from roughly 23 to 79, were recorded for the dose-escalation cohort. Prior anti-PD-1, anti-PD-L1 or anti-CTLA-4 therapy was permitted, and approximately 40% of dose-escalation patients had received checkpoint inhibitors. Partial responses were achieved by three dose-escalation patients, of whom one had hepatocellular carcinoma and two had cutaneous melanoma. Peripheral TCRbeta sequencing was intended to test whether TCR sequence diversity was altered and clonal T-cell expansion was caused by ivuxolimab. The monotherapy dose-escalation portion (N ≈ 57 patients) of the phase I ivuxolimab trial is reported in the paper.

For sequencing of the TCRbeta CDR3 region, genomic DNA was extracted from the sorted cells. The immunoSEQ Assay was used for sequencing of TCRbeta CDR3 regions. In TCRdb, the immuneACCESS table is reduced to in-frame sequences with V and J assigned. These tables do not hold every clone; where another copy was compared, an unresolved V gene accounts for under half, and the others remain unexplained. The sample yields tens of thousands of clones; approximately 81% were counted once. Approximately 5% of the sample is in the top ten clones. General conclusions and limits of the study: At doses of 0.1 to 3.0 mg/kg, clonal expansion of both CD4+ and CD8+ T cells in blood was seen between baseline and week 6. On average, CD8+ T cells showed more expanded clones than CD4+ T cells after ivuxolimab. The antigen specificity of the clonally expanded peripheral T cells was not determined. Partial responders in the 0.1-3.0 mg/kg groups had among the lowest normalized peripheral clonal expansion, especially among CD8+ T cells. Low levels of normalized T-cell clonal expansion were also seen in some patients who did not respond.

The trial excluded patients who had a history of autoimmune disease or were on systemic immunosuppression. Peripheral blood for TCR sequencing was collected from all dose cohorts at baseline, on cycle 4 day 1, and on cycle 7 day 1. The samples were drawn from a first-in-human, open-label, multicenter phase I dose-escalation trial of ivuxolimab. Adults with locally advanced or metastatic melanoma, renal cell carcinoma, hepatocellular carcinoma or head and neck squamous cell carcinoma were enrolled in the trial. CD4+ and CD8+ T cells were sorted separately from peripheral blood before TCR sequencing.

This sequence originates from an adult with an advanced solid tumor such as melanoma, head and neck, liver or kidney cancer. Sequenced material: CD4+ or CD8+ T cells sorted from blood, taken in a trial of the OX40 agonist ivuxolimab. The V gene is TRBV21-1 and the J gene is TRBJ2-4. TRBV21-1 has pseudogene status. The CDR3 reads CASIGDLVCVAKNIQYF. The DNA sequence is TGTGCCAGCATAGGGGACCTCGTCTGCGTAGCCAAAAACATTCAGTACTTC.